Below are 10 T cell receptor beta chains sequenced from a single sample in a study of T cell responses to AZD1222 COVID-19 vaccine. Libraries were prepared by immunoSEQ multiplex PCR; TCRdb keeps only in-frame clonotypes and omits some of them. The sample includes under 95,000 clones, 80% to 90% of them seen just once. The specimen comprised peripheral blood, sampled on day 0 of AZD1222 vaccination. These receptors all stem from an adult in good health.

This rearrangement joins TRBV7-9 to TRBJ1-1; D is unresolved. V lost 2 bases and J 2 bases, leaving 9 bases between the germline ends. This CDR3 region has 14 residues. Germline CDR1 SEHNR, CDR2 FQNEAQ (reference sequence). CDR3 sequence reads: CASSLYTVNTEAFF. CDR3 sequence (DNA): TGTGCCAGCAGCTTATATACAGTTAACACTGAAGCTTTCTTT.

The rearrangement uses TRBV5-1 and TRBJ2-7; the match to TRBD1 covers 8 bases. Losses at the gene ends were 4 bases for V and 3 bases for J; bases not matched to a gene: 12. Germline V lookup: CDR1 SGHRS, CDR2 YFSETQ. The CDR3 runs 16 residues. The CDR3 loop is CASSPTPGTGVYEQYF. In DNA form, the CDR3 reads TGCGCCAGCAGCCCCACACCCGGGACAGGCGTCTACGAGCAGTACTTC.

V gene TRBV6-4 combines with J gene TRBJ2-1; 11 nucleotides align to TRBD2. CDR1 is MRHNA, CDR2 SNTAGT, per germline. This CDR3 region has 18 residues. V gave up 3 bases and J gave up 0 bases; unmatched junction bases: 7. CDR3 residues: CASSEGGLAESSYNEQFF. The CDR3 bases are TGTGCCAGCAGTGAGGGGGGACTAGCGGAGAGCTCCTACAATGAGCAGTTCTTC.

This sequence joins TRBV3-1 (or the pseudogene TRBV3-2) and TRBJ2-3; no definite D call. Germline V gene sequence: CDR1 LGHDT, CDR2 YNNKEL (reference sequence). The V end was cut by 5 bases, the J end by 0 bases, with 3 bases between. This CDR3 has 12 amino acids. In nucleotides, the CDR3 is TGTGCCAGCAGCTCTAGCACAGATACGCAGTATTTT. Amino acids: CASSSSTDTQYF.

This clone was seen a single time. The chain uses TRBV6-5 and TRBJ1-1; tentatively, D is TRBD1 (6 bases). CDR3 size: 13 residues. V was shortened by 6 bases and J by 5 bases, with 13 bases between the two germline ends. Germline values: CDR1 MNHEY, CDR2 SVGAGI. The DNA for the CDR3 is TGTGCCAGCAGACGAACAGGGCGAACTGAAGCTTTCTTT. Its translation: CASRRTGRTEAFF.

This clone occurred a few times. The rearrangement uses TRBV18 and TRBJ2-7; the D gene is possibly TRBD2 (6 bases). Deletions cut 3 bases from V and 0 bases from J, with 15 bases between. Germline CDR1 KGHSH, CDR2 LQKENI. This CDR3 contains 16 residues. Written as DNA, the CDR3 is TGTGCCAGCTCACCGGGCGGGACTCACAGCTCCTACGAGCAGTACTTC. The encoded protein is CASSPGGTHSSYEQYF.

Only a few counts were recorded for this clone. The rearrangement joins TRBV25-1 to TRBJ1-4; the match to TRBD1 covers 10 bases. The CDR3 contains 15 residues. V gave up 5 bases and J gave up 8 bases; unmatched junction bases: 8. Germline assignment: CDR1 MGHDK and CDR2 SYGVNS. CDR3 loop: CASSKPGQGYEKLFF. The CDR3 bases are TGTGCCAGCAGTAAACCGGGACAGGGGTACGAAAAACTGTTTTTT.

This clone was recorded once. This sequence joins TRBV3-1 (or the pseudogene TRBV3-2) and TRBJ1-1, with a possible D match to TRBD1 (5 bases). V was cut by 4 bases and J by 0 bases, with 15 bases left in between. The germline CDR1 and CDR2 sequences are LGHDT and YNNKEL (reference sequence). The CDR3 is 16 residues long. Here the CDR3 DNA reads TGTGCCAGCAGCCCCTCGGGACTGCTCATGAACACTGAAGCTTTCTTT. Translated: CASSPSGLLMNTEAFF.

The CDR3 sequence: CASKLGTGAGYTF. The CDR3, as DNA: TGTGCCAGCAAATTGGGGACAGGGGCTGGCTACACCTTC. J is TRBJ1-2 and V is TRBV2; 10 bases agree with TRBD1. Germline CDR1 and CDR2: SNHLY and FYNNEI. This CDR3 is built from 13 residues. J gave up 7 bases and V 7 bases, and 6 bases lay outside the gene matches.

V gene TRBV7-2 combines with J gene TRBJ1-2; 10 bases are shared with TRBD1. Germline V CDR1 and CDR2: SGHTA, FQGNSA. The CDR3 consists of 15 residues. The junction had 10 bases not matched to a gene; V was cut back by 0 bases and J by 12 bases. CDR3 nucleotides: TGTGCCAGCAGCTTAGCAGGGACAGGGGATCAGGCTAACACCTTC. Translated: CASSLAGTGDQANTF.